This T cell receptor (beta chain) was recovered during a study of regulatory T cells in long-lasting Graves disease (dated by TCRdb to about 2021). As for the study more broadly: Persistent Graves' disease was defined as antithyroid drug treatment for over 5 years with persistently positive TSH receptor autoantibodies. A total of roughly 33 samples were covered by TCR sequencing, comprising approximately 13 persistent and approximately 20 newly diagnosed Graves' disease patients. The study was conducted in China and was registered as a clinical trial. On average, persistent Graves' disease patients in the clinical cohort had been on antithyroid drugs for approximately ten years. Persistent Graves' disease patients were compared with newly diagnosed Graves' disease patients by peripheral blood TCR sequencing and RNA sequencing.

This clonotype was observed many times. The clone's antigen remains unknown. Qualities for individual bases were not recorded, and no much larger clone is one base off. Libraries were built with multiplex PCR. For sequencing, an Illumina HiSeq 4000 was employed. CDR3 regions were amplified by Arm-PCR with iRepertoire HTBI primers to construct TCR beta libraries. Before sequencing, the PCR products went through gel purification. As for the original processing: A total of roughly 65 TRBV and 14 TRBJ segments were identified across samples and were used for gene usage analysis of CDR3 amino acid clonotypes. Filtered high-quality paired reads were merged into contigs using COPE and FqMerger. BLAST was used to align contigs to IMGT TRBV, TRBD and TRBJ reference genes, with CDR3 defined following IMGT. Any clonotype with a frequency above 0.1% was classified as a highly expanded clone. Shannon entropy served as the measure of repertoire diversity, while the Gini coefficient captured V-J evenness. Clonotypes shared by more than one individual were considered public. Clones were called with MiXCR by TCRdb after fastp trimmed the public reads at Q25, and only in-frame beta chains were retained. For every CDR3 protein sequence, its rows merge into one entry that carries the most common genes and DNA. The V and J calls follow TCRdb's processing rather than the paper's. The sample yields 350,000 to 500,000 distinct CDR3 sequences; roughly a fifth were counted once. The biggest ten clones account for 13% to 15% of the sample.

The CDR3 numbers 14 residues from cysteine through phenylalanine. CDR3 DNA is the only sequence kept; it has 42 bases, read in frame from the first base. Per the germline V gene, SNHLY is the CDR1 and FYNNEI is the CDR2. V was cut back by 1 base and J by 1 base, leaving a gap of 7 bases between them. Overall results and qualifications from the work: A larger number of public clonotypes was shared among persistent patients (around 2,500) than among newly diagnosed patients (about 990). Preferential use of TRBV28, TRBJ1-2 and TRBJ2-5 was observed in persistent disease, whereas TRBV20-1 and TRBJ2-1 were favored in newly diagnosed disease. Persistent Graves' disease patients showed lower TCR Shannon entropy and fewer highly expanded clones than newly diagnosed patients, suggesting clonal expansion. The authors noted that the small sample size was a limitation that may lower accuracy. Only the TCR beta chain was sequenced and analyzed. Because the primary lesion, thyroid tissue, could not be accessed, the study looked at peripheral blood alone.

The sample's time point, from its label and the paper: persistent/refractory GD, antithyroid drugs over 5 years with positive TRAb. For both TCR sequencing and RNA sequencing, RNA was extracted from PBMCs using TRIzol. The diagnosis of Graves' disease was made according to American Thyroid Association guidelines. Patients were recruited from an endocrinology department in Xi'an, China. Each patient gave around 9.2 milliliters of peripheral blood, collected in an EDTA anticoagulant tube. Ficoll Paque Plus density gradient separation was used to isolate PBMCs, and no additional T cell sorting was done. An Agilent 2100 Bioanalyzer and agarose gel were used to check RNA quality, while a NanoDrop 2000 measured RNA concentration.

The clonotype comes from a female donor with Graves disease. The sample was peripheral blood mononuclear cells (PBMCs), taken when the disease was refractory, from a patient treated with antithyroid drugs. The chain is encoded by TRBV2 joined to TRBJ2-5; the D gene assignment is ambiguous. CDR3 loop: CASSEELAQETQYF. In nucleotides, the sequence is TGTGCCAGCAGTGAAGAGCTCGCCCAAGAGACCCAGTACTTC.